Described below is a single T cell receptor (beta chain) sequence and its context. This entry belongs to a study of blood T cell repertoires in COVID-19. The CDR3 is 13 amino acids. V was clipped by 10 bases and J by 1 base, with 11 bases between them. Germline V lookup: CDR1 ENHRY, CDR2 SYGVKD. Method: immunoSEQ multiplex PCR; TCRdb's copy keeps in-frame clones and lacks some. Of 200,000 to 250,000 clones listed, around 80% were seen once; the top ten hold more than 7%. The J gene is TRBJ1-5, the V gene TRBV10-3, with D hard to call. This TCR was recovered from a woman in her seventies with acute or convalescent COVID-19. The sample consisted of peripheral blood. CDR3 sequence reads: CATRKESNQPQHF. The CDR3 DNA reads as TGTGCCACCAGGAAAGAGAGCAATCAGCCCCAGCATTTT.